A single sample gave rise to the 27 T cell receptor beta chains below, sequenced in a study of neurological immune-mediated disorders. TCRdb reanalysed the 5' RACE reads using MiXCR and keeps one entry per CDR3 protein. The sample lists roughly 74,000 distinct CDR3 sequences, 4% to 6% occurring once. Sequencing was done on a sample of PBMCs. Every receptor here comes from a man between 18 and 35 years old with multiple sclerosis.

In this sample, this clonotype turned up many times. This chain joins TRBV7-2 and TRBJ2-7, with 10 bases matching TRBD1. The CDR3 consists of 16 residues. The ends lost 5 bases at V and 1 base at J; junction bases unmatched: 8. Germline values: CDR1 SGHTA, CDR2 FQGNSA. The CDR3 loop reads CASSPRGTGVSYEQYF. DNA of the CDR3: TGTGCCAGCAGCCCCAGAGGGACAGGGGTTTCCTACGAGCAGTACTTC.

This clonotype was seen ten or more times. The chain's CDR3 is CASSSRAGGFTDTQYF. CDR3 bases: TGCGCCAGCAGCTCAAGGGCGGGGGGTTTCACAGATACGCAGTATTTT. The genes are TRBV5-1 and TRBJ2-3; 8 bases match TRBD2. Germline CDR1 SGHRS, CDR2 YFSETQ. Trimming at V came to 3 bases and at J to 2 bases, leaving 8 bases not matched to a gene. This CDR3 is built from 16 residues.

The sample holds a few counts of this clonotype. The genes are TRBV5-6 and TRBJ2-2; the match to TRBD2 covers 7 bases. This CDR3 spans 16 amino acids. CDR1 SGHDT and CDR2 YYEEEE come from the germline V gene. The junction had 7 bases not matched to a gene; V was cut back by 2 bases and J by 3 bases. CDR3 amino acids: CASSLMLAAYTGELFF. CDR3 nucleotides: TGTGCCAGCAGCTTAATGCTAGCGGCCTACACCGGGGAGCTGTTTTTT. Drawing the rest from reference TRBV5-6 and TRBJ2-2, the complete variable domain is DAGVTQSPTHLIKTRGQQVTLRCSPKSGHDTVSWYQQALGQGPQFIFQYYEEEERQRGNFPDRFSGHQFPNYSSELNVNALLLGDSALYLCASSLMLAAYTGELFFGEGSRLTVL.

The CDR3 loop reads CASTGGRGTDTQYF. The CDR3 nucleotides are TGTGCCAGTACCGGGGGACGGGGCACAGATACGCAGTATTTT. The rearrangement links TRBV19 to TRBJ2-3, with D maybe TRBD2 (6 bases). The CDR3 covers 14 residues. Germline V CDR1 and CDR2: LNHDA, SQIVND (reference sequence). Trimming took 7 bases from V and 1 from J, leaving 12 bases between them.

The genes are TRBV4-3 and TRBJ2-7; tentatively, D is TRBD1 (7 bases). The CDR3 runs 14 residues. With 0 bases removed from V and 7 bases from J, the gap between germline ends came to 13 bases. Germline V gene sequence: CDR1 LGHNA, CDR2 YSLEER. Here the CDR3 DNA reads TGCGCCAGCAGCCAAGACAGGGGGGTCCAAGAGCAGTACTTC. It specifies CASSQDRGVQEQYF.

This clonotype was recorded at least ten times. The chain couples TRBV12-3 or TRBV12-4 to TRBJ2-2; maybe TRBD1 (5 bases). This CDR3 spans 17 amino acids. V was pared by 6 bases and J by 5 bases, with 22 bases between. The CDR3 coding sequence is TGTGCCAGCAGCACTCCCCGGGCAGGGCCGAGGACCGGGGAGCTGTTTTTT. It encodes CASSTPRAGPRTGELFF.

For this clonotype: At one of its ends the junction is not consistent with the germline gene, which may arise from a read error. The V and J genes are TRBV20-1 and TRBJ1-5; TRBD1 matches at 8 bases. The CDR3 spans 15 residues. Germline V gives CDR1 DFQATT, CDR2 SNEGSKA (reference sequence). CDR3 in DNA: TGCAGTGCGTCACCCCGGGACAGGTGCTTTCAGCCCCAGAATTTT. This codes for CSASPRDRCFQPQNF.

The chain links TRBV20-1 to TRBJ1-1; perhaps TRBD1 as D (6 bases). Trimming pared 7 bases from V and 0 bases from J, leaving 15 bases between. Germline V gene sequence: CDR1 DFQATT, CDR2 SNEGSKA (reference sequence). CDR3 size: 14 residues. CDR3 nucleotides: TGCAGTGTCCCGGACAGAAACATGAACACTGAAGCTTTCTTT. This codes for CSVPDRNMNTEAFF.

This clonotype was seen many times. This rearrangement joins TRBV20-1 to TRBJ1-3, with 9 nucleotides matching TRBD1. CDR1 is DFQATT, CDR2 SNEGSKA, per germline (reference sequence). The trim removed 6 bases at V and 8 bases at J, leaving 17 bases unmatched. This CDR3 spans 16 amino acids. CDR3 sequence (DNA): TGCAGTGCAGACCCTATACCGGGACAGGGTGCTGACACCATATATTTT. Amino acids: CSADPIPGQGADTIYF.

This clonotype was recorded at least ten times. This sequence joins TRBV9 and TRBJ2-1; D is unclear. V was clipped by 0 bases and J by 0 bases, with 13 bases between them. The CDR3 extends over 17 amino acids. Germline CDR1 and CDR2: SGDLS and YYNGEE. The CDR3 bases are TGTGCCAGCAGCGTAGGGTGGCTTTGGGGCTCCTACAATGAGCAGTTCTTC. Protein: CASSVGWLWGSYNEQFF.

This clonotype was seen at least ten times. This sequence joins TRBV3-1 and TRBJ2-3; D unclear. The CDR3 extends over 13 amino acids. Deletions cut 0 bases from V and 6 bases from J, with 7 bases between. Per germline, CDR1 LGHDT and CDR2 YNNKEL (reference sequence). In nucleotides, the CDR3 is TGTGCCAGCAGCCAAGATAGCTGGGATACGCAGTATTTT. Its protein is CASSQDSWDTQYF.

This clonotype was recorded at least ten times. The rearrangement uses TRBV5-5 and TRBJ1-2; maybe TRBD1 (5 bases). The CDR3 is made up of 13 amino acids. V was cut by 1 base and J by 9 bases, with 13 bases left in between. Germline loops: CDR1 SGHKS, CDR2 YYEKEE (reference sequence). The CDR3 protein is CASSLPRGSSYTF. CDR3 in DNA: TGTGCCAGCAGCTTGCCGAGGGGTAGTAGCTACACCTTC.

In its sample, this clonotype was seen many times. The chain uses TRBV3-1 and TRBJ1-1; 9 nucleotides agree with TRBD1. The CDR3 covers 15 residues. Looked up from germline, CDR1 is LGHDT and CDR2 is YNNKEL (reference sequence). The junction had 1 base not matched to a gene; V was cut back by 1 base and J by 1 base. CDR3 sequence (DNA): TGTGCCAGCAGCCAAGGGGGACAGGGGAACACTGAAGCTTTCTTT. Translation: CASSQGGQGNTEAFF.

This clonotype was recorded at least ten times. The J gene is TRBJ2-3, the V gene TRBV12-3 or TRBV12-4; 9 nucleotides match TRBD1. The CDR3 extends over 14 amino acids. V dropped 6 bases and J dropped 6; count of bases not matched to a gene: 7. DNA of the CDR3: TGTGCCAGCAGCCACAGGGGGCTGGGTGATACGCAGTATTTT. It codes for CASSHRGLGDTQYF.

On this clonotype itself: The junction does not match germline at one end; this may be a read error. V is TRBV11-2 and J is TRBJ2-2, with 7 nucleotides matching TRBD1. The germline V gene has CDR1 SGHAT and CDR2 FQNNGV. This CDR3 has 16 residues. CDR3: CASSLVDREITGEMFF. The CDR3 DNA reads TGTGCCAGCAGCTTGGTAGACAGGGAAATCACCGGGGAGATGTTTTTT.

This clonotype is judged medium-sized. The CDR3: CASNTDRGRSGELFF. The CDR3 DNA reads TGTGCCAGCAACACGGACAGGGGGCGATCCGGGGAGCTGTTTTTT. The rearrangement joins TRBV7-8 to TRBJ2-2, with 11 bases aligning to TRBD1. The CDR3 length is 15 residues. Germline CDR1 reads SGHVS; CDR2 reads FQNEAQ. V dropped 7 bases and J dropped 6; count of bases not matched to a gene: 7.

This clonotype occurred a few times. Mismatch with germline at one junction end may stem from a read error. V gene TRBV12-3 or TRBV12-4 combines with J gene TRBJ1-5; the match to TRBD1 covers 7 bases. The length of the CDR3 is 14 residues. CDR3 DNA: TGTGCCAGCAGCCTAACAGGGGTTCGGCAGCCCCAGAATTTT. This codes for CASSLTGVRQPQNF.

This clonotype has a count of ten or more. V is TRBV20-1 and J is TRBJ1-6, with unresolved D. Germline V lookup: CDR1 DFQATT, CDR2 SNEGSKA (reference sequence). V lost 6 bases and J lost 7, with 10 bases in between. The CDR3 is 12 amino acids. The CDR3 DNA sequence: TGCAGTGCGAGCGGCCGCAATTCACCCCTCCACTTT. Protein: CSASGRNSPLHF.

The sample holds many counts of this clonotype. The germline gene is not matched at one end of the junction; a read error may be the cause. V and J are TRBV7-9 and TRBJ1-5, with D unclear. The germline V gene encodes CDR1 SEHNR and CDR2 FQNEAQ (reference sequence). The CDR3 extends over 13 amino acids. The CDR3, as DNA: TGTGCCAGCAGCTTACGAGGCGATCAGCCCCAGAATTTT. This translates into CASSLRGDQPQNF. The full variable domain, completed using reference TRBV7-9 and TRBJ1-5, is DTGVSQNPRHKITKRGQNVTFRCDPISEHNRLYWYRQTLGQGPEFLTYFQNEAQLEKSRLLSDRFSAERPKGSFSTLEIQRTEQGDSAMYLCASSLRGDQPQNFGDGTRLSIL.

This clonotype was counted at least ten times. The rearrangement links TRBV7-3 to TRBJ2-1, with 11 bases matching TRBD1. The CDR3 consists of 15 residues. Germline CDR1 is SGHTA and CDR2 is FQGTGA. J gave up 7 bases and V 5 bases, and 7 bases lay outside the gene matches. For the CDR3, the DNA is TGTGCCAGCAGCCTCGCCGGGACAGGGGGGAATGAGCAGTTCTTC. As protein: CASSLAGTGGNEQFF.

This clonotype showed up many times. This sequence joins TRBV7-9 and TRBJ2-2; possibly TRBD1 for D (5 bases). The CDR3 spans 15 residues. V shed 2 bases and J shed 1 base, with 8 bases lying between them. Germline CDR1 is SEHNR and CDR2 is FQNEAQ (reference sequence). As DNA, the CDR3 is TGTGCCAGCAGCTTATTTACAGGGAACACCGGGGAGCTGTTTTTT. Protein sequence: CASSLFTGNTGELFF.

This clonotype appeared many times. V gene TRBV7-2 combines with J gene TRBJ2-1; D unclear. Trimming left V 1 base short and J 7 bases short, with 11 bases between. CDR1 SGHTA and CDR2 FQGNSA come from the germline V gene. The CDR3 runs to 14 residues. Here the CDR3 reads CASSLEPIWNEQFF. CDR3 in DNA: TGTGCCAGCAGCTTAGAACCCATTTGGAATGAGCAGTTCTTC.

This clonotype has ten or more counts. The chain combines TRBV6-1 with TRBJ1-1; the match to TRBD1 covers 8 bases. Germline CDR1 and CDR2: MNHNS and SASEGT. The CDR3 runs 14 residues. Losses at the gene ends were 5 bases for V and 5 bases for J; bases not matched to a gene: 7. This CDR3 is CASSYRDRLTEAFF. The CDR3 nucleotides are TGTGCCAGCAGTTACCGGGACAGGCTTACTGAAGCTTTCTTT.

As concerns this clonotype: With a much larger clone just one base away, this may be a read error. The V gene is TRBV4-2, the J gene TRBJ1-1, with a weak D call TRBD1 (5 bases). The V end lost 0 bases, the J end lost 5 bases, and 13 bases lay between the germline ends. This CDR3 is 15 amino acids long. Per germline, CDR1 LGHNA and CDR2 YNFKEQ. The CDR3 reads CASSQDPGTETEAFF. In nucleotides, the CDR3 is TGTGCCAGCAGCCAAGATCCCGGGACCGAAACTGAAGCTTTCTTT.

This clonotype was seen repeatedly, ten times or more. V is TRBV12-3 or TRBV12-4 and J is TRBJ1-2; no clear D. This CDR3 is built from 14 residues. The V end was cut by 3 bases, the J end by 4 bases, with 12 bases between. The CDR3: CASSLGSSGYGYTF. CDR3 DNA sequence: TGTGCCAGCAGTTTGGGCAGTTCAGGCTATGGCTACACCTTC.

This clonotype came up many times. The rearrangement joins TRBV24-1 to TRBJ2-1, with D hard to call. This CDR3 spans 15 amino acids. Per germline, CDR1 KGHDR and CDR2 SFDVKD. V was trimmed by 1 base and J by 5 bases, leaving 11 bases between them. The CDR3 here is CATSDFSTGHNEQFF. The CDR3 DNA is TGTGCCACCAGTGATTTCTCGACGGGTCACAATGAGCAGTTCTTC.

The V call is TRBV6-6, the J call TRBJ1-3; unclear D gene. V gave up 2 bases and J gave up 3 bases, with 8 bases separating them. Per the germline V gene, CDR1 is MNHNY and CDR2 is SVGAGI (reference sequence). This CDR3 contains 14 residues. The CDR3 spells CASSYTEFGNTIYF. Written as DNA, the CDR3 is TGTGCCAGCAGTTACACGGAATTTGGAAACACCATATATTTT.